Below, 20 T cell receptor beta chains from the same sample are listed, as sequenced in a study of T cells in Graves' hyperthyroidism and ophthalmopathy. RNA transcripts served as the template for amplifying TCR beta CDR3 regions. HTBI primers were employed in a first-round RT-PCR of the TCR CDR3. TCRdb called the multiplex PCR reads again in MiXCR, with one record for every CDR3 protein. Of 300,000 to 450,000 distinct CDR3 sequences listed, less than 15% were seen once; the top ten hold around 20%. Sample: blood. Receptor source: a man between 25 and 39 years old with Graves' hyperthyroidism that later progressed to Graves' ophthalmopathy.

At least ten counts were recorded for this clonotype. The chain uses TRBV12-3 or TRBV12-4 and TRBJ2-3; D is possibly TRBD1 (5 bases). The V and J ends lost 6 bases and 0 bases respectively, with 10 bases between them. CDR3 size: 14 residues. The CDR3: CASRDSPSTDTQYF. The CDR3 DNA reads as TGTGCCAGCAGAGACAGTCCTAGCACAGATACGCAGTATTTT.

This clonotype was recorded many times. The gene calls are TRBV5-1 and TRBJ2-4, with D perhaps given as TRBD1 or TRBD2 (5 bases each). CDR3 size: 13 residues. Per the germline V gene, CDR1 is SGHRS and CDR2 is YFSETQ. Trimming removed 3 bases at V and 10 bases at J, with 14 bases between. The CDR3 coding sequence is TGCGCCAGCAGCTGGGCCACAGAGGGGATTCAGTACTTC. This encodes CASSWATEGIQYF.

This clonotype came up many times. V and J are TRBV7-6 and TRBJ1-5; D gene ambiguous. The length of the CDR3 is 14 residues. V lost 3 bases to trimming and J lost 7 bases, with 13 bases between them. Germline V gene lookup returns CDR1 SGHVS and CDR2 FNYEAQ. The CDR3 loop is CASSLEGGGQPQHF. The DNA of the CDR3 is TGTGCCAGCAGCTTGGAGGGTGGAGGCCAGCCCCAGCATTTT.

This clonotype was counted at least ten times. The chain recombines TRBV9 with TRBJ2-3; D is unclear. CDR1 SGDLS and CDR2 YYNGEE come from the germline V gene. The CDR3 covers 15 residues. V lost 0 bases and J lost 2, with 10 bases in between. The CDR3 loop reads CASSVVGFPTDTQYF. The CDR3 DNA sequence: TGTGCCAGCAGCGTAGTTGGGTTTCCCACAGATACGCAGTATTTT. Variable domain in full (rest from reference TRBV9 and TRBJ2-3): DSGVTQTPKHLITATGQRVTLRCSPRSGDLSVYWYQQSLDQGLQFLIQYYNGEERAKGNILERFSAQQFPDLHSELNLSSLELGDSALYFCASSVVGFPTDTQYFGPGTRLTVL.

The CDR3, as DNA: TGTGCCAGCAGTCCCCGGGATACAACTGGAAACACCATATATTTT. This sequence encodes CASSPRDTTGNTIYF. The chain carries TRBV3-1 and TRBJ1-3; D is unclear. Germline CDR1 LGHDT, CDR2 YNNKEL (reference sequence). V was clipped by 6 bases and J by 2 bases, with 14 bases between them. CDR3 size: 15 residues.

The table lists this clonotype with many counts. The J gene is TRBJ2-5, the V gene TRBV6-2 or TRBV6-3, with 11 positions matching TRBD2. This CDR3 is 17 amino acids long. With 1 base clipped from V and 1 base from J, the junction kept 5 bases outside the gene matches. The germline CDR1 and CDR2 sequences are MNHEY and SVGEGT. CDR3 DNA: TGTGCCAGCAGTTACTTTTTTAGCGGGGGGGGCCAAGAGACCCAGTACTTC. Residues: CASSYFFSGGGQETQYF.

On this clonotype itself: A much larger clone lies a single base off, so this may be a read error. The chain uses TRBV18 and TRBJ1-1; 7 nucleotides match TRBD1. Germline CDR1 KGHSH, CDR2 LQKENI. The CDR3 is 11 amino acids. CDR3 amino acids: CVSSQTGEAFF. CDR3 DNA sequence: TGTGTCAGCTCACAGACAGGGGAAGCTTTCTTT.

The chain is built from TRBV7-2 and TRBJ1-5; no reliable D call. V was clipped by 2 bases and J by 3 bases, with 8 bases between them. CDR1 and CDR2 (germline): SGHTA, FQGNSA. This CDR3 spans 14 amino acids. CDR3 DNA sequence: TGTGCCAGCAGCTTAACGGGTATCAATCAGCCCCAGCATTTT. As protein: CASSLTGINQPQHF.

This clonotype occurred many times. Its ends do not fully match the called genes, so a read error is possible. The chain couples TRBV6-1 to TRBJ2-7; D is unclear. From germline, CDR1 is MNHNS and CDR2 SASEGT. This CDR3 region has 14 residues. The CDR3 is CASSKAYSTYEQYF. The CDR3 bases are TGTGCCAGCAGTAAAGCATACTCCACCTACGAGCAGTACTTC.

The CDR3 region is CASSHLDRGIYEQYF. The DNA of the CDR3 is TGCGCCAGCAGCCACCTCGACAGGGGAATCTACGAGCAGTACTTC. V and J are TRBV4-1 and TRBJ2-7, with TRBD1 matching over 8 bases. V was pared by 3 bases and J by 3 bases, with 7 bases of the junction left unmatched. The CDR3 consists of 15 residues. Per germline, CDR1 MGHRA and CDR2 YSYEKL.

J is TRBJ2-2 and V is TRBV6-1, with TRBD2 matching over 13 bases. CDR1 is MNHNS, CDR2 SASEGT, per germline. Unmatched junction bases numbered 4, after V lost 7 bases and J lost 2 bases. The CDR3 is 16 residues long. CDR3 DNA: TGTGCCAGCACGACTAGCGGGGGGCCCAACACCGGGGAGCTGTTTTTT. It is translated as CASTTSGGPNTGELFF.

The gene calls are TRBV19 and TRBJ2-1; D not certain. The germline gives CDR1 LNHDA, CDR2 SQIVND (reference sequence). CDR3 length: 15 residues. The V gene lost 5 bases and the J gene lost 0 bases, with 11 bases spanning the gap. The CDR3: CASSSGLSSYNEQFF. For the CDR3, the DNA is TGTGCCAGTAGTTCCGGGCTAAGCTCCTACAATGAGCAGTTCTTC.

The CDR3: CSVEGTRSNTEAFF. The CDR3 nucleotides read TGCAGCGTTGAAGGGACCAGATCGAACACTGAAGCTTTCTTT. The V and J genes are TRBV29-1 and TRBJ1-1, with D uncertain. CDR1 is SQVTM and CDR2 is ANQGSEA in the germline V gene. V was trimmed by 1 base and J by 1 base, leaving 10 bases between them. The CDR3 is 14 residues long.

This clonotype came up many times. A junction boundary mismatches the germline segment, possibly from a read error. The chain combines TRBV5-1 with TRBJ2-3; 8 bases fit TRBD2. This CDR3 has 15 residues. Germline CDR1 is SGHRS and CDR2 is YFSETQ. CDR3 region: CASSLAGGYTDTQYF. CDR3 bases: TGTGCCAGCAGTTTGGCGGGGGGCTACACAGATACGCAGTATTTT.

In its sample, this clonotype was seen many times. The chain carries TRBV2 and TRBJ2-7, with D unresolved. The ends were cut back, 2 bases at V and 7 bases at J, with 12 bases in the middle. In germline, CDR1 is SNHLY, CDR2 FYNNEI. The CDR3 extends over 13 amino acids. In DNA form, the CDR3 reads TGTGCCAGCAGTGAATCGGAGTGGGGTGAGCAGTACTTC. Translation: CASSESEWGEQYF.

This clonotype was seen ten or more times. The V and J genes are TRBV20-1 and TRBJ2-1; D gene ambiguous. Trimming pared 6 bases from V and 5 bases from J, leaving 17 bases between. The length of the CDR3 is 14 residues. Germline V gene data show CDR1 as DFQATT and CDR2 as SNEGSKA (reference sequence). The CDR3: CSAAYGPEDNEQFF. The DNA for the CDR3 is TGCAGTGCCGCATACGGGCCTGAGGACAATGAGCAGTTCTTC.

This clonotype appeared many times. The J gene is TRBJ2-3, the V gene TRBV2; 14 nucleotides match TRBD2. The junction had 11 bases not matched to a gene; V was cut back by 7 bases and J by 2 bases. Germline lookup yields CDR1 SNHLY and CDR2 FYNNEI. CDR3 length equals 18 residues. The CDR3, as DNA: TGTGCCAGCACCTGGACTAGCGGGGGGTCCCATTTCACAGATACGCAGTATTTT. This encodes CASTWTSGGSHFTDTQYF.

This clonotype was picked up many times. V is TRBV2 and J is TRBJ1-5; D uncertain. CDR3 length equals 15 residues. Germline CDR1 reads SNHLY; CDR2 reads FYNNEI. V lost 5 bases, J lost 3 bases, and 14 bases lay in between. The CDR3 nucleotides read TGTGCCAGCAGTTCCCAGGAGAGATTCAATCAGCCCCAGCATTTT. Encoded protein: CASSSQERFNQPQHF.

This clonotype was recorded at least ten times. The rearrangement links TRBV30 to TRBJ2-7; D is undetermined. CDR1 GTSNPN and CDR2 SVGIG come from the germline V gene (reference sequence). The CDR3 totals 12 residues. The V end lost 1 base, the J end lost 0 bases, and 4 bases lay between the germline ends. DNA of the CDR3: TGTGCCTGGAGTGGGGTCTCCTACGAGCAGTACTTC. Protein product: CAWSGVSYEQYF. The full variable domain, in which reference TRBV30 and TRBJ2-7 provide the parts outside the CDR3, is SQTIHQWPATLVQPVGSPLSLECTVEGTSNPNLYWYRQAAGRGLQLLFYSVGIGQISSEVPQNLSASRPQDRQFILSSKKLLLSDSGFYLCAWSGVSYEQYFGPGTRLTVT.

Notes on this clonotype: This may be a read error: a much more frequent sequence differs by one nucleotide. The chain is built from TRBV7-8 and TRBJ2-1, with a possible D match to TRBD2 (5 bases). Near its end, the DNA agrees better with TRBJ2-7, so the J call may be wrong. CDR1 and CDR2 from the germline V gene are SGHVS and FQNEAQ. The CDR3 runs 15 residues. CDR3 amino acids: CASSGRGQGYNEQYF. The CDR3 nucleotides are TGTGCCAGCAGCGGTAGAGGGCAAGGGTACAATGAGCAGTACTTC.